This TCR beta chain came from a study of cytomegalovirus exposure and HLA in healthy donors. Study findings and constraints: The authors enumerated some 170 TCR beta chains as linked to cytomegalovirus. Researchers reported from a later analysis that most CMV-associated TCR beta chains appeared HLA-restricted.

This CDR3 has 16 residues. In germline, CDR1 is SGHRS, CDR2 YFSETQ. Germline trimming cut 1 base from V and 6 bases from J; bases unmatched to any gene: 4. The PCR ran on 60 Vbeta and 13 Jbeta primers. Profiling relied on immunoSEQ multiplex PCR, and the TCRdb table lists in-frame clones only, not all of them. The sample records roughly 83,000 clones, about four fifths being singletons. Comments on this clone: Its antigen is unknown.

Sequencing was carried out using PBMCs. The gene calls are TRBV5-1 and TRBJ2-2, with 12 bases fitting TRBD2. The clonotype was recovered from a man aged 55-75 years in good health and CMV-seronegative. CDR3 sequence reads: CASSLPLAGGPGELFF. The CDR3 DNA reads as TGCGCCAGCAGCTTGCCCCTAGCGGGGGGGCCCGGGGAGCTGTTTTTT.